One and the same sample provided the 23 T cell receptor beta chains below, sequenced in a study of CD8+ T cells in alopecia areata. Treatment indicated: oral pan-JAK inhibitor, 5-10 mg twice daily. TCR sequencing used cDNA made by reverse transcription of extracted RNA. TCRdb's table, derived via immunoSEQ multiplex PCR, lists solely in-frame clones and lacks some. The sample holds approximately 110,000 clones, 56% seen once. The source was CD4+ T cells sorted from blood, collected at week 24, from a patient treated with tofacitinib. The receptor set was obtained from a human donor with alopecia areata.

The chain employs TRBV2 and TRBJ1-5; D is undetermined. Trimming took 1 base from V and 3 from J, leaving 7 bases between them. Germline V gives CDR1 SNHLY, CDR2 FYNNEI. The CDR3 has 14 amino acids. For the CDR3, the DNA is TGTGCCAGCAGTGAAGGGCCGGTCAATCAGCCCCAGCATTTT. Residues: CASSEGPVNQPQHF. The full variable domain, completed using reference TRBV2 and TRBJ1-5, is EPEVTQTPSHQVTQMGQEVILRCVPISNHLYFYWYRQILGQKVEFLVSFYNNEISEKSEIFDDQFSVERPDGSNFTLKIRSTKLEDSAMYFCASSEGPVNQPQHFGDGTRLSIL.

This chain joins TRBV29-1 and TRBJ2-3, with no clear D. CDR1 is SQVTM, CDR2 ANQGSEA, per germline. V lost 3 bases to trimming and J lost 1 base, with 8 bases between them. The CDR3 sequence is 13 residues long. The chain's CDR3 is CSVDAVGTDTQYF. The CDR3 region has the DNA TGCAGCGTTGACGCCGTAGGCACAGATACGCAGTATTTT.

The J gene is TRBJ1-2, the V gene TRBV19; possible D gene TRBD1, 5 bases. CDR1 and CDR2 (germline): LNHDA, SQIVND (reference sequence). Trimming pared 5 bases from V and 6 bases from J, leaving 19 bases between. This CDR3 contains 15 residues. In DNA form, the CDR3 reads TGTGCCAGTAGTCCCACAGGCCTCCCCTTTGATGGCTACACCTTC. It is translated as CASSPTGLPFDGYTF.

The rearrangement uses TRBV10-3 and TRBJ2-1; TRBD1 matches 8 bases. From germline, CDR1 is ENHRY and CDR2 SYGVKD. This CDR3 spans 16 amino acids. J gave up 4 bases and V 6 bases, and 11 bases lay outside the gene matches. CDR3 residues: CAIRPDRGSRYNEQFF. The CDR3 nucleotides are TGTGCCATCAGACCCGACAGGGGTAGTAGGTACAATGAGCAGTTCTTC.

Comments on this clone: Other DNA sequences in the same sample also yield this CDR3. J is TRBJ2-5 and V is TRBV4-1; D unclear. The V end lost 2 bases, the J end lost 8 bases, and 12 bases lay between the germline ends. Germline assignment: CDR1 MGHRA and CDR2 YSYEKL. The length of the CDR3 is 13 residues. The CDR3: CASSQTGLGTQYF. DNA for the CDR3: TGCGCCAGCAGCCAAACTGGGCTGGGCACCCAGTACTTC.

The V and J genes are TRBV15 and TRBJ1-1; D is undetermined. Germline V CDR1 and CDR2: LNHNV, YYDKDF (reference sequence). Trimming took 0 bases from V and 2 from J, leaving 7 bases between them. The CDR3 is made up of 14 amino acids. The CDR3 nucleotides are TGTGCCACCAGCAGAGACCAGACCAACACTGAAGCTTTCTTT. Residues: CATSRDQTNTEAFF.

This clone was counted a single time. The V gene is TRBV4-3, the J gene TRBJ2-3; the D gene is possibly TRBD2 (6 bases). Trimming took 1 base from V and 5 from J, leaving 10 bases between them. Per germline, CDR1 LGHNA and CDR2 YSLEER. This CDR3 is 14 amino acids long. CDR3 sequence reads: CASSQAAGIDTQYF. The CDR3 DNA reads TGCGCCAGCAGCCAAGCGGCGGGGATAGATACGCAGTATTTT.

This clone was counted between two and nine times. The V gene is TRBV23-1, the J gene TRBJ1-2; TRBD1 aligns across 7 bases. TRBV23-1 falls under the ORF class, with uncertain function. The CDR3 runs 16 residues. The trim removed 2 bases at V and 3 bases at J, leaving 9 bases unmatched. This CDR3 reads CASSQHYRDRDYGYTF. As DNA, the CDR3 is TGCGCCAGCAGTCAACACTACCGGGACAGAGACTATGGCTACACCTTC.

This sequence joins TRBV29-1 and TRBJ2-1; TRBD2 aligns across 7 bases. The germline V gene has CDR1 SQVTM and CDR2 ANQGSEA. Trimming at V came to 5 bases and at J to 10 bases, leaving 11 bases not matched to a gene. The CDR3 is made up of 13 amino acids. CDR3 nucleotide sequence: TGCAGCGTTTTCCTAGCGGATAAAGGGGAGCAGTTCTTC. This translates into CSVFLADKGEQFF.

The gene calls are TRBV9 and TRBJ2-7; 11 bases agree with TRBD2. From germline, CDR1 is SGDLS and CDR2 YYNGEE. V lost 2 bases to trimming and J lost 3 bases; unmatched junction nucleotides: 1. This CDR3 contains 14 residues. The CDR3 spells CASSVGLAGYEQYF. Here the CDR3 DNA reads TGTGCCAGCAGCGTCGGACTAGCGGGCTACGAGCAGTACTTC.

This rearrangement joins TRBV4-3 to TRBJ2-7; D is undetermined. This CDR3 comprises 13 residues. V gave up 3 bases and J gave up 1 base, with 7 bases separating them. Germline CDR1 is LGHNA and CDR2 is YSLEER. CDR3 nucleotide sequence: TGCGCCAGCAGCCAGGTACAATCCTACGAGCAGTACTTC. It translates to CASSQVQSYEQYF.

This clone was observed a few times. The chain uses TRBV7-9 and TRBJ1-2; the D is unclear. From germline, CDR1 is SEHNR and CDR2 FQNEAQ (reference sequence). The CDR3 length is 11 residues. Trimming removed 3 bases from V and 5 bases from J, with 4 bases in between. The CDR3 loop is CASSFLYGYTF. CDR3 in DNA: TGTGCCAGCAGCTTCCTATATGGCTACACCTTC.

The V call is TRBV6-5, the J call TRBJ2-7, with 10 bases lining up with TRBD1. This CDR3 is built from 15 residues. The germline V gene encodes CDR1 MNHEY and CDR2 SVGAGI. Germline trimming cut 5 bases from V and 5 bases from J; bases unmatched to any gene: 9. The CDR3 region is CASSLRDRGRNEQYF. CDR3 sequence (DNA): TGTGCCAGCAGTCTCCGGGACAGGGGTCGAAACGAGCAGTACTTC.

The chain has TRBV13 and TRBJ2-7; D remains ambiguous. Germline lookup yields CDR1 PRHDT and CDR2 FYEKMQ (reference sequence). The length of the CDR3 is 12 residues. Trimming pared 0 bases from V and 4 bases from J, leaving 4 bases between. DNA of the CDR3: TGTGCCAGCAGCTTAGGGCAATACGAGCAGTACTTC. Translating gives CASSLGQYEQYF. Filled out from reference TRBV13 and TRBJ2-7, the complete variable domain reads AAGVIQSPRHLIKEKRETATLKCYPIPRHDTVYWYQQGPGQDPQFLISFYEKMQSDKGSIPDRFSAQQFSDYHSELNMSSLELGDSALYFCASSLGQYEQYFGPGTRLTVT.

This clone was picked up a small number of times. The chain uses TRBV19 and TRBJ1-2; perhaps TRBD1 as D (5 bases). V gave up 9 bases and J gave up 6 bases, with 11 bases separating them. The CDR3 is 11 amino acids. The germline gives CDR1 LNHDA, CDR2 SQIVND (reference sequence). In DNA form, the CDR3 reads TGTGCCAGCCACCTAGGGGATGGCTACACCTTC. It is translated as CASHLGDGYTF. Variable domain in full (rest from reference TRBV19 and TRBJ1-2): DGGITQSPKYLFRKEGQNVTLSCEQNLNHDAMYWYRQDPGQGLRLIYYSQIVNDFQKGDIAEGYSVSREKKESFPLTVTSAQKNPTAFYLCASHLGDGYTFGSGTRLTVV.

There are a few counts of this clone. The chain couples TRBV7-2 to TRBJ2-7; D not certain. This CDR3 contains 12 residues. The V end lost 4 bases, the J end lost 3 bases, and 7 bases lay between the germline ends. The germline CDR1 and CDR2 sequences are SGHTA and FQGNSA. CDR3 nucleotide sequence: TGTGCCAGCAGCTCAACAATCTACGAGCAGTACTTC. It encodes CASSSTIYEQYF.

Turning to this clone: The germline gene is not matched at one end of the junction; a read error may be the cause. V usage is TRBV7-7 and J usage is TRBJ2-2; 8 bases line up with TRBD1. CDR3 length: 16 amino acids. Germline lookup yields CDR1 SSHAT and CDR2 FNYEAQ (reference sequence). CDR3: CASSPQAGGNTGELFF. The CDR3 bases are TGTGCTAGCAGCCCCCAAGCAGGGGGCAACACCGGGGAGCTGTTTTTT.

CDR3 in amino acids: CATLPWFLRLGQETQYF. The CDR3 nucleotides read TGTGCCACCCTCCCCTGGTTCCTCCGTTTGGGGCAAGAGACCCAGTACTTC. The chain uses TRBV5-4 and TRBJ2-5, with D hard to call. V was pared by 9 bases and J by 2 bases, with 26 bases between. CDR3 size: 17 residues. Germline loops: CDR1 SGHNT, CDR2 YYREEE (reference sequence).

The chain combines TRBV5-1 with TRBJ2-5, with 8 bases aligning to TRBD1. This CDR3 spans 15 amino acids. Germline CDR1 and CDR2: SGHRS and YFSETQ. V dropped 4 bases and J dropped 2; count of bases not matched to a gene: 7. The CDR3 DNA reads TGCGCCAGCAGCGCTGGGACAGGTCTACAAGAGACCCAGTACTTC. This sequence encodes CASSAGTGLQETQYF.

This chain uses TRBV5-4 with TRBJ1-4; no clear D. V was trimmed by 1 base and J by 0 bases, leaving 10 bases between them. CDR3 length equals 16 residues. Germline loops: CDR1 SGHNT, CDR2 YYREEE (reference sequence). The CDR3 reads CASSLRPPATNEKLFF. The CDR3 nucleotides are TGTGCCAGCAGCTTGCGGCCGCCTGCAACTAATGAAAAACTGTTTTTT.

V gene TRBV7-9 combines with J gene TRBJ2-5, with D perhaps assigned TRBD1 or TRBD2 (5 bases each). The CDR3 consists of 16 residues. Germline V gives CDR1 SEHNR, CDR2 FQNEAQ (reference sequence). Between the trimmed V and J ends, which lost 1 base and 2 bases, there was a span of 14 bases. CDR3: CASSLGRDGRQETQYF. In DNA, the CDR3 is TGTGCCAGCAGCTTAGGCCGGGACGGTAGGCAAGAGACCCAGTACTTC.

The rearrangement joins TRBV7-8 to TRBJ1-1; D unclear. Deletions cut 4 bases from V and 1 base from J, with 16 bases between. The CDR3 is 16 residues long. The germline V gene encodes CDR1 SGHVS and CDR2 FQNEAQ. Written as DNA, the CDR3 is TGTGCCAGCAGCTATAATGTCAGGTCCACGAACACTGAAGCTTTCTTT. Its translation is CASSYNVRSTNTEAFF.

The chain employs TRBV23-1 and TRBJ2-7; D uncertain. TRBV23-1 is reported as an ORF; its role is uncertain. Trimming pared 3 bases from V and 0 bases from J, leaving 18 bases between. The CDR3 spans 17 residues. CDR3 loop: CASSHQYVGAYSYEQYF. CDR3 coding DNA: TGCGCCAGCAGTCATCAATATGTCGGTGCCTACTCCTACGAGCAGTACTTC.